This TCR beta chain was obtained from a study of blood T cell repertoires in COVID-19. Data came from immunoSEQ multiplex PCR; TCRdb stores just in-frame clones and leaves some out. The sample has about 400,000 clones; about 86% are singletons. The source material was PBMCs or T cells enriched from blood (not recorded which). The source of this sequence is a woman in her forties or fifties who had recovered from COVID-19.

CDR3 loop: CASSQVGRGTDSYEQYF. In DNA form, the CDR3 reads TGTGCCAGCAGCCAAGTTGGGCGTGGGACAGACTCCTACGAGCAGTACTTC. The chain is built from TRBV3-1 (or the pseudogene TRBV3-2) and TRBJ2-7; 7 bases fit TRBD1. This CDR3 has 17 residues. V shed 1 base and J 0 bases; nucleotides not matched to a gene: 9. Per the germline V gene, CDR1 is LGHDT and CDR2 is YNNKEL (reference sequence).